The 14 T cell receptor beta chains given below trace back to one sample, sequenced in a study of T cells after yellow fever vaccination. Using its own MiXCR run on the 5' RACE reads, TCRdb lists one record per CDR3 protein. The sample holds about 340,000 distinct CDR3 sequences, around 12% seen once. The sequencing here drew on CD4+ T cells sorted from PBMCs, taken 15 days after the yellow fever booster vaccination. These receptors all come from a man aged 18 to 30 who received the YFV17D yellow fever vaccine.

This chain connects TRBV21-1 to TRBJ2-7; TRBD1 is taken as the D call from the table, unchecked against the DNA. TRBV21-1 is annotated as a pseudogene. The length of the CDR3 is 18 residues. The chain's CDR3 is CASSKAGGGTFPGYEQYV. The CDR3 nucleotides read TGTGCCAGCAGCAAAGCTGGTGGGGGGACCTTTCCGGGATACGAGCAGTACGTC.

This clonotype was recorded many times. The rearrangement uses TRBV28 and TRBJ2-2; TRBD1 matches at 7 bases. Trimming removed 6 bases from V and 7 bases from J; junction bases left unmatched: 11. The CDR3 runs 15 residues. The germline V gene encodes CDR1 MDHEN and CDR2 SYDVKM. CDR3 region: CASSAGTESDGELFF. The CDR3 nucleotides read TGTGCCAGCAGCGCCGGGACAGAGTCGGACGGGGAGCTGTTTTTT.

This clonotype occurred a few times. J is TRBJ2-7 and V is TRBV15; tentative D call: TRBD1 (6 bases). This CDR3 is 14 amino acids long. V gave up 0 bases and J gave up 2 bases, with 8 bases separating them. CDR1 and CDR2 from the germline V gene are LNHNV and YYDKDF (reference sequence). As DNA, the CDR3 is TGTGCCACCAGCAGAGATCAGGGGCCCTACGAGCAGTACGTC. As protein: CATSRDQGPYEQYV.

There are a few counts of this clonotype. The chain recombines TRBV2 with TRBJ2-6; D tentatively fits TRBD1 or TRBD2 (5 bases each). The V gene lost 0 bases and the J gene lost 2 bases, with 8 bases spanning the gap. CDR3 length: 16 residues. Per the germline V gene, CDR1 is SNHLY and CDR2 is FYNNEI. The CDR3 spells CASSEAMGAGANVLTF. Here the CDR3 DNA reads TGTGCCAGCAGTGAAGCGATGGGGGCTGGGGCCAACGTCCTGACTTTC.

The rearrangement links TRBV7-9 to TRBJ1-2; a weak D match, TRBD1 (6 bases). V was pared by 7 bases and J by 4 bases, with 16 bases between. The CDR3 loop spans 14 amino acids. Per the germline V gene, CDR1 is SEHNR and CDR2 is FQNEAQ (reference sequence). CDR3 nucleotides: TGTGCCAGCAAGCGGGGGCAGTCCCCCTATGGCTACACCTTC. It is translated as CASKRGQSPYGYTF.

This rearrangement joins TRBV6-2 or TRBV6-3 to TRBJ1-5; D remains ambiguous. The ends were cut back, 4 bases at V and 7 bases at J, with 8 bases in the middle. Germline lookup yields CDR1 MNHEY and CDR2 SVGEGT. CDR3 length equals 12 residues. This CDR3 is CASSSGRQPQHF. The CDR3 bases are TGTGCCAGCAGTTCGGGGAGGCAGCCCCAGCATTTT.

This chain connects TRBV11-2 to TRBJ2-3; 9 nucleotides match TRBD1. V was pared by 5 bases and J by 6 bases, with 9 bases of the junction left unmatched. CDR3 size: 15 residues. The germline gives CDR1 SGHAT, CDR2 FQNNGV. The CDR3 nucleotides are TGTGCCAGCAGCCCCGGGACAGGGAGAGTGGATACGCAGTATTTT. This gives the protein CASSPGTGRVDTQYF.

This chain uses TRBV18 with TRBJ1-1; 8 nucleotides match TRBD1. The CDR3 consists of 15 residues. Germline values: CDR1 KGHSH, CDR2 LQKENI. J gave up 8 bases and V 8 bases, and 16 bases lay outside the gene matches. The CDR3 spells CASAGGVTGADEAFF. CDR3 DNA: TGTGCCAGCGCCGGGGGGGTGACAGGGGCCGACGAAGCTTTCTTT.

This chain joins TRBV9 and TRBJ1-1; TRBD1 aligns across 7 bases. CDR1 and CDR2 (germline): SGDLS, YYNGEE. Trimming took 2 bases from V and 4 from J; bases not matched to a gene: 5. The CDR3 is 14 amino acids. This CDR3 is CASSVLDRATEAFF. Written as DNA, the CDR3 is TGTGCCAGCAGCGTCCTCGACAGGGCCACTGAAGCTTTCTTT.

V and J are TRBV30 and TRBJ2-7, with TRBD1 as a possible D gene (5 bases). Germline V gene data show CDR1 as GTSNPN and CDR2 as SVGIG (reference sequence). The V and J ends lost 3 bases and 1 base respectively, with 10 bases between them. This CDR3 has 13 residues. CDR3 nucleotide sequence: TGTGCCTGGAGGGGGCCTAGTTCCTACGAGCAGTACTTC. Protein sequence: CAWRGPSSYEQYF.

This clonotype was counted only a few times. The V call is TRBV10-2, the J call TRBJ2-7; D uncertain. Germline V gene sequence: CDR1 WSHSY, CDR2 SAAADI. Trimming took 5 bases from V and 6 from J, leaving 14 bases between them. This CDR3 contains 13 residues. The CDR3 sequence is CASSNAAIGEQYF. CDR3 DNA sequence: TGCGCCAGCAGTAACGCAGCCATCGGCGAGCAGTACTTC.

This clonotype showed up many times. The chain has TRBV5-1 and TRBJ2-5; D is uncertain. CDR3 length: 12 amino acids. Trimming shortened V by 1 base and J by 3 bases, and 4 bases separated the two germline ends. Germline V gene sequence: CDR1 SGHRS, CDR2 YFSETQ. The CDR3 DNA reads TGCGCCAGCAGCTTGCCAGAAGAGACCCAGTACTTC. It translates to CASSLPEETQYF.

This clonotype was seen a few times. The chain carries TRBV29-1 and TRBJ1-2, with D possibly being TRBD1 (6 bases). Looked up from germline, CDR1 is SQVTM and CDR2 is ANQGSEA. CDR3 length equals 13 residues. Deletions cut 0 bases from V and 7 bases from J, with 12 bases between. CDR3 sequence reads: CSVEEGGHGGYTF. The CDR3 DNA reads as TGCAGCGTTGAAGAGGGGGGCCATGGTGGCTACACCTTC. Variable domain in full (rest from reference TRBV29-1 and TRBJ1-2): SAVISQKPSRDICQRGTSLTIQCQVDSQVTMMFWYRQQPGQSLTLIATANQGSEATYESGFVIDKFPISRPNLTFSTLTVSNMSPEDSSIYLCSVEEGGHGGYTFGSGTRLTVV.

V and J are TRBV11-2 and TRBJ1-4; D unresolved. Per the germline V gene, CDR1 is SGHAT and CDR2 is FQNNGV. V was cut by 5 bases and J by 7 bases, with 17 bases left in between. CDR3 length: 15 residues. This CDR3 reads CASSGRNHRGEKLFF. The CDR3 DNA follows: TGTGCCAGCAGCGGTAGGAACCATCGGGGTGAAAAACTGTTTTTT.